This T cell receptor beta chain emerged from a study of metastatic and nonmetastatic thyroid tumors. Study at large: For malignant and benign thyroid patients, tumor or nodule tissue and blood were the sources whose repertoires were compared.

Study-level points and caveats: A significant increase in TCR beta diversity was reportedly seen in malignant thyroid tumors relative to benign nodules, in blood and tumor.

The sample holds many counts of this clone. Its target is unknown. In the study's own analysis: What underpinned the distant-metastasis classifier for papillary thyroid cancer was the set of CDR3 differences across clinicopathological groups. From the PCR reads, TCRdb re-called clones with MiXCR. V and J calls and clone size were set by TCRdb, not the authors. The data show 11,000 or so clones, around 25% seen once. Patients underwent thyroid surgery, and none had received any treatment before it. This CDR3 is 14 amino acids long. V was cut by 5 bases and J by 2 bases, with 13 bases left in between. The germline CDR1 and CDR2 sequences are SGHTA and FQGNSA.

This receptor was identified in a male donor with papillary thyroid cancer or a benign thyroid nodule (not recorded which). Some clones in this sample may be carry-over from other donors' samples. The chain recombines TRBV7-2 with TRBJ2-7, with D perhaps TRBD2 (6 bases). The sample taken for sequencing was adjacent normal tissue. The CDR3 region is CASSQLAATYEQYF. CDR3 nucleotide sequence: TGTGCCAGCAGCCAATTAGCGGCAACCTACGAGCAGTACTTC.